This entry lists 13 T cell receptor beta chains sequenced from one sample in a study of blood T cells in healthy people across ages. The authors ran a second PCR of about 6 to 12 cycles using a sample-barcoded 5' primer and a J-beta primer mix. TCRdb re-called the 5' RACE reads with MiXCR, one entry per CDR3 protein. The repertoire holds 550,000 to 800,000 distinct CDR3 sequences, with under 25% as singletons. The material sequenced was blood. These receptor sequences come from a man in his 70s in good health.

The chain carries TRBV30 and TRBJ1-1; D remains ambiguous. The V gene lost 4 bases and the J gene lost 1 base, with 10 bases spanning the gap. The germline V gene has CDR1 GTSNPN and CDR2 SVGIG (reference sequence). The CDR3 is 13 amino acids. The CDR3 nucleotides read TGTGCCTGGACCAGAGGTCGGAACACTGAAGCTTTCTTT. As protein: CAWTRGRNTEAFF.

The chain combines TRBV20-1 with TRBJ2-4, with TRBD2 matching over 7 bases. This CDR3 has 16 residues. V lost 7 bases to trimming and J lost 2 bases; unmatched junction nucleotides: 14. Germline V CDR1 and CDR2: DFQATT, SNEGSKA (reference sequence). The DNA for the CDR3 is TGCAGTGGGGCGTATGTGGGAGGGCCGTCCAAAAACATTCAGTACTTC. This gives the protein CSGAYVGGPSKNIQYF.

In its sample, this clonotype was seen a few times. Possible read error: a much larger clone is one base away. The chain recombines TRBV7-8 with TRBJ2-1; TRBD1 might be the D (5 bases). V was shortened by 1 base and J by 7 bases, with 14 bases between the two germline ends. Germline assignment: CDR1 SGHVS and CDR2 FQNEAQ. CDR3 size: 15 residues. CDR3 protein: CASSLGGGPRNEQFF. The CDR3 DNA sequence: TGTGCCAGCAGCTTAGGGGGCGGCCCTAGAAATGAGCAGTTCTTC.

This chain links TRBV15 with TRBJ2-5, with 15 bases that match TRBD2. The better agreement between TRBJ2-1 and the DNA end casts doubt on the J call. The CDR3 extends over 18 amino acids. Germline V CDR1 and CDR2: LNHNV, YYDKDF (reference sequence). This chain's CDR3 is CATSRDRGLAGGGNEQFF. The CDR3, as DNA: TGTGCCACCAGCAGAGATAGGGGACTAGCGGGAGGAGGCAATGAGCAGTTCTTC.

The V gene is TRBV24-1, the J gene TRBJ2-1; D is unclear. This CDR3 is 12 amino acids long. Trimming cost V 5 bases and J 4 bases, with 5 bases left between them. Germline CDR1 is KGHDR and CDR2 is SFDVKD. The CDR3 DNA is TGTGCCACCAGTGTGCTATACAATGAGCAGTTCTTC. Residues: CATSVLYNEQFF.

In this sample, this clonotype turned up once. The chain is built from TRBV5-1 and TRBJ2-2; a weak D match, TRBD2 (5 bases). The CDR3 runs to 15 residues. Trimming pared 6 bases from V and 4 bases from J, leaving 16 bases between. Germline V gene data show CDR1 as SGHRS and CDR2 as YFSETQ. The CDR3 region is CASMVETTVTGELFF. CDR3 coding DNA: TGCGCCAGCATGGTTGAGACTACAGTCACCGGGGAGCTGTTTTTT.

This clonotype has only a few counts. The chain combines TRBV10-3 with TRBJ1-2, with 9 bases lining up with TRBD1. The V segment lost 6 bases and the J segment 8 bases; nucleotides outside the gene matches: 4. Germline CDR1 and CDR2: ENHRY and SYGVKD. The CDR3 is 12 residues long. CDR3 DNA: TGTGCCATCAGAAGGACAGGGGCCGGCTACACCTTC. The encoded protein is CAIRRTGAGYTF.

This clonotype has at least ten counts. The rearrangement links TRBV14 to TRBJ1-4, with a possible D match to TRBD1 (5 bases). Trimming cost V 3 bases and J 3 bases, with 8 bases left between them. Germline loops: CDR1 SGHDN, CDR2 FVKESK. CDR3 size: 14 residues. This chain's CDR3 is CASSQQGPNEKLFF. The CDR3 coding sequence is TGTGCCAGCAGCCAGCAGGGACCTAATGAAAAACTGTTTTTT.

The gene calls are TRBV29-1 and TRBJ2-5; TRBD1 matches at 8 bases. The end of the DNA is better explained by TRBJ2-1, so the J call may be wrong. The V gene's germline CDR1 is SQVTM and CDR2 ANQGSEA. The CDR3 is made up of 14 amino acids. For the CDR3, the DNA is TGCAGCGTTGCCAAGTTGGACAGGGTAAATGAGCAGTTCTTC. It codes for CSVAKLDRVNEQFF.

A word on this clonotype: An end of the junction does not agree with germline; a read error may underlie this. The chain has TRBV9 and TRBJ1-1; no clear D gene. Germline lookup yields CDR1 SGDLS and CDR2 YYNGEE. This CDR3 spans 13 amino acids. The CDR3 nucleotides read TGTGCCAGCAGCGTTCAGGAGAACACTAAAGCTTTCTTT. This sequence encodes CASSVQENTKAFF. Filled out from reference TRBV9 and TRBJ1-1, the complete variable domain reads DSGVTQTPKHLITATGQRVTLRCSPRSGDLSVYWYQQSLDQGLQFLIQYYNGEERAKGNILERFSAQQFPDLHSELNLSSLELGDSALYFCASSVQENTKAFFGQGTRLTVV.

The chain employs TRBV10-1 and TRBJ2-5; 8 positions agree with TRBD1. The end of the DNA aligns better with TRBJ2-7, so the J call may be wrong. This CDR3 region has 15 residues. Germline loops: CDR1 WNHNN, CDR2 SYGVQD (reference sequence). The chain's CDR3 is CASSLGSDRAYEQYF. Here the CDR3 DNA reads TGCGCCAGCAGCCTGGGGTCGGACAGGGCTTACGAGCAGTACTTC.

This clonotype was detected a few times. The chain uses TRBV5-1 and TRBJ1-1; D perhaps matches TRBD1 (5 bases). The V gene's germline CDR1 is SGHRS and CDR2 YFSETQ. The CDR3 covers 11 residues. V was clipped by 5 bases and J by 7 bases, with 9 bases between them. The CDR3 here is CASRAGYEAFF. In nucleotides, the CDR3 is TGCGCCAGCAGAGCAGGGTATGAAGCTTTCTTT. The whole variable domain, filled in from reference TRBV5-1 and TRBJ1-1, reads KAGVTQTPRYLIKTRGQQVTLSCSPISGHRSVSWYQQTPGQGLQFLFEYFSETQRNKGNFPGRFSGRQFSNSRSEMNVSTLELGDSALYLCASRAGYEAFFGQGTRLTVV.

The chain has TRBV6-2 or TRBV6-3 and TRBJ1-1, with 7 positions matching TRBD1. The CDR3 runs 17 residues. Per the germline V gene, CDR1 is MNHEY and CDR2 is SVGEGT. Trimming took 6 bases from V and 5 from J; bases not matched to a gene: 18. The CDR3 loop is CASSPPIPQGRGTEAFF. The CDR3 DNA is TGTGCCAGCAGCCCCCCAATTCCACAGGGGAGAGGGACTGAAGCTTTCTTT.